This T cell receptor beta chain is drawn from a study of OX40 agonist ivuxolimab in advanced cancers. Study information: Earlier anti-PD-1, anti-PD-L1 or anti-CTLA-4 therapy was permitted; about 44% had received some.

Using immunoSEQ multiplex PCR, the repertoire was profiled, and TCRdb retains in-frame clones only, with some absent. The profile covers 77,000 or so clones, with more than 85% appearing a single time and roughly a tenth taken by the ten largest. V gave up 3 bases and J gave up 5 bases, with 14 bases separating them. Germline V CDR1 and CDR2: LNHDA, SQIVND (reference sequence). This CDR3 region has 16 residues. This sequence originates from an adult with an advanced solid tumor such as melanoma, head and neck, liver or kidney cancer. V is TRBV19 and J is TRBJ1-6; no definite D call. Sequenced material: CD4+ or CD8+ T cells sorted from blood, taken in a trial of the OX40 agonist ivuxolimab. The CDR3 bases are TGTGCCAGTAGTATCATCGTCCGCGGAAATAATTCACCCCTCCACTTT. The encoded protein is CASSIIVRGNNSPLHF.